This TCR beta chain came from a study of blood T cells in healthy people across ages (dated by TCRdb to between 2015 and 2017). About the investigation overall: In model experiments, roughly one uniquely barcoded TCR beta cDNA molecule per two T cells was captured by template switching. To avoid experimental bias, donors of different ages were distributed randomly across sequencing lanes. Using the same blood draw, the study looked at two additional independent replicas of 1 million unique cDNA reads for two donors, one aged 18 to 30 and the other aged 80 or older. The study measured age-related changes in TCR beta repertoire diversity using deep sequencing normalized with unique cDNA molecular identifiers. The donors were split into four age groups: young (average around 15 years), middle-aged (over 35), aged (roughly 60) and long-lived (approximately 80). The paper's findings and limits, for the study overall: Because donor CMV infection status was unknown, age-related changes in expanded clonotypes were potentially confounded. Observed TCR beta diversity correlated strongly with the percentage of naive T cells measured by flow cytometry. Compared with the aged group, the long-lived group had more naive CD4+ T cells, fewer expanded clones and increased TCR diversity, a pattern suggesting age selection. Estimates of total diversity based on one million sequenced T cells were regarded as lower bounds and as underestimates. As age increased, observed TCR beta diversity per million T cells dropped in a roughly linear way, and a significant reduction was already evident by age about 40. Since profiling was done on bulk unsorted PBMCs, naive and antigen-experienced compartments could not be conclusively compared.

The donors were around 39 Caucasian individuals from Russia, aged roughly 6 to 100 years, who were systemically healthy. Each donor gave about 9.7 milliliters of peripheral blood, drawn into EDTA-treated Vacutainer tubes. Ficoll-Paque density-gradient centrifugation was used to isolate PBMCs, with at least 6 million per sample. Trizol reagent was used to extract total RNA from PBMCs, with at least 6 micrograms per sample. The percentages of naive CD45RAhigh/CD27high T cells were determined by flow cytometry on a PBMC aliquot from every donor. A word on this clonotype: The specificity of this receptor is unknown. Given a much more abundant clone one base away, this may be a read error.

Relative to germline, V is 4 bases shorter and J is 5 bases shorter, with 18 bases between their ends. CDR3 length: 15 amino acids, cysteine to phenylalanine. Only the CDR3 region is kept as DNA, spanning 45 bases read in frame from base 1. Via the germline V gene, CDR1 is MGHRA and CDR2 YSYEKL. The library was prepared using 5' RACE. The run used an Illumina HiSeq 2500. A second 7 to 11 cycle PCR used a sample-barcoded 5' primer and a J-beta primer mix. Each TCR beta cDNA molecule received a unique molecular identifier from a template-switch 5' adaptor carrying 12 random nucleotides. Each sample yielded at least 3 million CDR3-containing paired-end reads. All of the RNA was converted into first-strand cDNA using the Mint cDNA synthesis kit, with a TRBC-specific oligonucleotide serving as the primer. All cDNA was treated with uracil-DNA glycosylase and then went through a first 18-cycle PCR with the universal primers M1SS and BC2_uni_R. The original methods were these. For normalization, 1 million high-quality reads were randomly selected from each sample, with every read carrying a distinct molecular identifier. Reads with shared molecular identifiers were discarded instead of being binned into consensus sequences. MiTCR, with a Q25 quality threshold and the strictest error-elimination algorithm, was used for CDR3 identification, clonotype clustering and error correction. A nonparametric unseen species model with Euler transformation was used to estimate lower-bound total TCR beta diversity. TCRdb reprocessing: public reads trimmed at Q25 with fastp, clones called with MiXCR, in-frame beta chains kept. Each CDR3 protein gets just one entry, which takes the most common genes and DNA from the rows behind it. The V and J calls and clone size come from TCRdb's table, not from the authors' own analysis. The sample table lists about 1.8 million distinct CDR3 sequences, 49% of them with a count of one. The top ten clonotypes cover 2% to 2.5% of the sample.

The rearrangement joined TRBV4-1 to TRBJ2-7; matching of 6 bases hints at TRBD1 as the D gene. The specimen was blood. This receptor was obtained from a woman in her thirties or forties in good health. The CDR3 region: CASSLNGQRSDEQYF. The DNA is TGCGCCAGCAGCCTAAACGGACAGAGATCCGACGAGCAGTACTTC.